The source of this TCR beta chain is a study of post-analysis software for immune sequencing data. Study summary: Relapsing-remitting, secondary progressive and progressive-relapsing forms of multiple sclerosis all featured among disease courses.

Carried by the TCR beta cDNA libraries were unique molecular identifiers. A single record per CDR3 protein comes from TCRdb applying MiXCR to the PCR reads. The sample has under 200,000 distinct CDR3 sequences, 30% to 45% seen once; the top ten hold 25% to 35%. Sample: blood, taken after autologous hematopoietic stem cell transplantation. This TCR came from a girl aged 5 to 17 with multiple sclerosis.

This CDR3 is CASSLPGQGPYEQYF. DNA of the CDR3: TGCGCCAGCAGCCTCCCCGGACAGGGCCCCTACGAGCAGTACTTC. This chain uses TRBV5-1 with TRBJ2-7; 8 bases are shared with TRBD1. The V and J ends lost 4 bases and 2 bases, in that order; junction bases with no gene match: 8. CDR3 length: 15 amino acids. Germline CDR1 reads SGHRS; CDR2 reads YFSETQ.